The present T cell receptor beta chain was sequenced within a study of identical twins. Study results and caveats: Diverse VJ usage suggested most zero-insertion clonotypes were not invariant T cells. There were fewer insertions in abundant cord blood beta clonotypes, but memory repertoires showed no such pattern.

TCRdb re-derived calls from the 5' RACE reads in MiXCR, one entry per CDR3 protein. The data hold roughly 150,000 distinct CDR3 sequences, with approximately 3.5% observed a single time. There are many counts of this clonotype. Its specificity is unknown. In every case, the donor was a healthy Caucasian. Sequenced material: memory T cells sorted from blood. This TCR came from a man aged 18 to 35 in good health.

The CDR3 reads CASSQDWHTGELFF. In nucleotides, the CDR3 is TGCGCCAGCAGCCAAGACTGGCACACCGGGGAGCTGTTTTTT. J is TRBJ2-2 and V is TRBV4-3; D gene ambiguous. This CDR3 region has 14 residues. V was trimmed by 0 bases and J by 3 bases, leaving 5 bases between them. From germline, CDR1 is LGHNA and CDR2 YSLEER.